Below are 18 T cell receptor beta chains sequenced from a single sample in a study of T cell responses to AZD1222 COVID-19 vaccine. Sequencing was performed with immunoSEQ multiplex PCR; in TCRdb, only in-frame clones are kept and a portion is missing. Here the sample spans roughly 150,000 clones, roughly 87% being singletons. Source: peripheral blood, taken 28 days after the second AZD1222 dose. These receptors all come from an adult who received the AZD1222 COVID-19 vaccine.

This chain connects TRBV30 to TRBJ1-4; D is undetermined. The CDR3 consists of 13 residues. CDR1 and CDR2 (germline): GTSNPN, SVGIG (reference sequence). The V end was cut by 6 bases, the J end by 1 base, with 9 bases between. The CDR3 DNA sequence: TGTGCCTGCCAATTTATAACTAATGAAAAACTGTTTTTT. It yields the protein CACQFITNEKLFF.

Only a few counts were recorded for this clone. J is TRBJ2-7 and V is TRBV5-1; 9 bases match TRBD2. The CDR3 is made up of 14 amino acids. The V gene end was trimmed by 5 bases and the J gene end by 4 bases; junction bases not matched to a gene: 7. The germline V gene encodes CDR1 SGHRS and CDR2 YFSETQ. The CDR3 nucleotides read TGCGCCAGCAGGCCGGGACTAGCTGGTTACGAGCAGTACTTC. Its protein product is CASRPGLAGYEQYF.

The J gene is TRBJ2-1, the V gene TRBV6-2 or TRBV6-3, with TRBD1 identical over 7 bases. The CDR3 spans 15 residues. CDR1 is MNHEY, CDR2 SVGEGT, per germline. J was trimmed by 0 bases and V by 5 bases; bases with no gene match: 4. The CDR3 DNA reads TGTGCCAGCAGTGAGGACAGGAGCTCCTACAATGAGCAGTTCTTC. Residues: CASSEDRSSYNEQFF.

V is TRBV5-5 and J is TRBJ1-6, with D unresolved. Germline V lookup: CDR1 SGHKS, CDR2 YYEKEE (reference sequence). V lost 3 bases and J lost 5, with 15 bases in between. The CDR3 is made up of 16 amino acids. The CDR3 loop is CASSSVGFINNSPLHF. For the CDR3, the DNA is TGTGCCAGCAGCTCTGTGGGGTTTATTAATAATTCACCCCTCCACTTT.

V gene TRBV6-5 combines with J gene TRBJ1-3; no definite D call. This CDR3 region has 15 residues. With 2 bases removed from V and 0 bases from J, the gap between germline ends came to 8 bases. Germline values: CDR1 MNHEY, CDR2 SVGAGI. CDR3 nucleotide sequence: TGTGCCAGCAGTTACGCCGGGTCCTCTGGAAACACCATATATTTT. It translates to CASSYAGSSGNTIYF.

This rearrangement joins TRBV9 to TRBJ2-4, with D tentatively TRBD1 (7 bases). Germline CDR1 SGDLS, CDR2 YYNGEE. CDR3 length equals 14 residues. Trimming left V 3 bases short and J 7 bases short, with 14 bases between. This CDR3 is CASSGRQGLNIQYF. In nucleotides, the CDR3 is TGTGCCAGCAGCGGTAGACAGGGACTCAACATTCAGTACTTC.

The CDR3 DNA reads as TGTGCCAGCAGTTTCAACAGGGGGCTAGGCTACACCTTC. It codes for CASSFNRGLGYTF. V usage is TRBV28 and J usage is TRBJ1-2; 9 bases map to TRBD1. The V gene end was trimmed by 3 bases and the J gene end by 8 bases; junction bases not matched to a gene: 4. The germline CDR1 and CDR2 sequences are MDHEN and SYDVKM. CDR3 length equals 13 residues.

The chain couples TRBV10-3 to TRBJ2-1; TRBD1 matches 8 bases. Germline values: CDR1 ENHRY, CDR2 SYGVKD. This CDR3 has 13 residues. V dropped 5 bases and J dropped 5; count of bases not matched to a gene: 2. CDR3 DNA: TGTGCCATCAGTATGGGACAGGACAATGAGCAGTTCTTC. Residues: CAISMGQDNEQFF.

The chain uses TRBV6-2 or TRBV6-3 and TRBJ2-2, with a possible D match to TRBD2 (8 bases). From germline, CDR1 is MNHEY and CDR2 SVGEGT. V was trimmed by 0 bases and J by 2 bases, leaving 16 bases between them. The CDR3 is 18 residues long. Written as DNA, the CDR3 is TGTGCCAGCAGTTACTCAAGCGGGAGAGGGGGCAACACCGGGGAGCTGTTTTTT. The encoded protein is CASSYSSGRGGNTGELFF.

V gene TRBV3-1 (or the pseudogene TRBV3-2) combines with J gene TRBJ1-3; D is uncertain. This CDR3 region has 15 residues. V was cut by 1 base and J by 5 bases, with 12 bases left in between. Germline CDR1 reads LGHDT; CDR2 reads YNNKEL (reference sequence). In DNA, the CDR3 is TGTGCCAGCAGCCAAGGGGTGGCAGGTCGAAACACCATATATTTT. This encodes CASSQGVAGRNTIYF.

J is TRBJ1-2 and V is TRBV2; 9 bases fit TRBD1. The ends lost 2 bases at V and 8 bases at J; junction bases unmatched: 9. Per germline, CDR1 SNHLY and CDR2 FYNNEI. The CDR3 has 15 residues. CDR3 coding DNA: TGTGCCAGCAGTGAATTCCCGGGACAGGGTAACGGCTACACCTTC. Encoded protein: CASSEFPGQGNGYTF.

This chain links TRBV27 with TRBJ1-5, with D unclear. The germline V gene encodes CDR1 MNHEY and CDR2 SMNVEV (reference sequence). This CDR3 spans 14 amino acids. V was cut by 3 bases and J by 5 bases, with 11 bases left in between. The CDR3 DNA reads TGTGCCAGCAGTTTTGGTTTGGGCGATCAGCCCCAGCATTTT. This sequence encodes CASSFGLGDQPQHF.

This clone occurred once. The chain uses TRBV27 and TRBJ2-7; TRBD1 is a possible D gene (6 bases). The CDR3 has 15 amino acids. Looked up from germline, CDR1 is MNHEY and CDR2 is SMNVEV (reference sequence). Trimming cost V 6 bases and J 1 base, with 16 bases left between them. The chain's CDR3 is CASSQGWGQSYEQYF. CDR3 nucleotides: TGTGCCAGCAGCCAGGGGTGGGGACAATCCTACGAGCAGTACTTC.

This rearrangement joins TRBV19 to TRBJ1-2; TRBD1 aligns across 7 bases. The CDR3 has 15 residues. V shed 3 bases, J shed 0 bases, and the junction held 4 bases outside the gene matches. Germline V gene data show CDR1 as LNHDA and CDR2 as SQIVND (reference sequence). CDR3 region: CASSIGGQTNYGYTF. The CDR3 coding sequence is TGTGCCAGTAGTATCGGGGGACAGACTAACTATGGCTACACCTTC.

The rearrangement links TRBV5-1 to TRBJ1-6, with D tentatively TRBD1 (6 bases). The ends were cut back, 3 bases at V and 8 bases at J, with 12 bases in the middle. The CDR3 consists of 14 residues. Germline V gene sequence: CDR1 SGHRS, CDR2 YFSETQ. The CDR3 DNA sequence: TGCGCCAGCAGCTGGACAGTTGCTCATTCACCCCTCCACTTT. The encoded protein is CASSWTVAHSPLHF.

This clone was seen just once. The J gene is TRBJ1-5, the V gene TRBV6-2 or TRBV6-3; 9 nucleotides agree with TRBD1. CDR1 MNHEY and CDR2 SVGEGT come from the germline V gene. The CDR3 spans 15 residues. V lost 5 bases, J lost 4 bases, and 6 bases stayed unmatched. CDR3 sequence: CASSDNRGQNQPQHF. CDR3 nucleotide sequence: TGTGCCAGCAGTGATAACAGGGGGCAAAATCAGCCCCAGCATTTT.

V and J are TRBV19 and TRBJ2-6; the match to TRBD1 covers 12 bases. The CDR3 runs to 18 residues. Germline V gene data show CDR1 as LNHDA and CDR2 as SQIVND (reference sequence). V was pared by 8 bases and J by 0 bases, with 8 bases of the junction left unmatched. In nucleotides, the CDR3 is TGTGCCAGTGGGACAGGGGGCAAATTTGGCTCTGGGGCCAACGTCCTGACTTTC. The encoded protein is CASGTGGKFGSGANVLTF.

The rearrangement uses TRBV28 and TRBJ1-1, with unresolved D. The CDR3 sequence is 13 residues long. CDR1 is MDHEN and CDR2 is SYDVKM in the germline V gene. Trimming removed 1 base from V and 1 base from J, with 4 bases in between. The CDR3 DNA reads TGTGCCAGCAGTTTATTGGGGAACACTGAAGCTTTCTTT. Encoded protein: CASSLLGNTEAFF.